The 24 T cell receptor beta chains in this list originate from one sample, sequenced in a study of graft-versus-host responses after intestinal transplantation. Only in-frame clones appear in the TCRdb table, and some are missing; sequencing was by immunoSEQ multiplex PCR. The table shows about 100,000 clones, with over 75% occurring only once. The antigens of these receptors remain unknown. The sequencing here drew on unstimulated CD4+ T cells sorted from spleen or lymph node cells, taken before transplant. All receptors derive from a human donor who was the organ donor for an intestinal transplant.

This clone was recorded only once. The chain is built from TRBV2 and TRBJ2-7; D gene unclear. CDR1 is SNHLY, CDR2 FYNNEI, per germline. Trimming shortened V by 2 bases and J by 4 bases, and 18 bases separated the two germline ends. There are 16 residues in the CDR3. This CDR3 reads CASSERLSGILYEQYF. The CDR3 bases are TGTGCCAGCAGTGAACGGTTATCGGGCATCCTGTACGAGCAGTACTTC.

Notes on this clone: The same CDR3 can be traced to other DNA sequences in this sample. The chain uses TRBV7-2 and TRBJ2-7; D possibly corresponds to TRBD1 (6 bases). The CDR3 covers 15 residues. The germline V gene has CDR1 SGHTA and CDR2 FQGNSA. Trimming pared 5 bases from V and 2 bases from J, leaving 16 bases between. CDR3 residues: CASSLGQGFAYEQYF. CDR3 sequence (DNA): TGTGCCAGCAGCCTGGGGCAGGGGTTCGCCTACGAGCAGTACTTC.

This chain joins TRBV6-1 and TRBJ1-5, with D possibly being TRBD1 (5 bases). CDR3 length equals 14 residues. The germline CDR1 and CDR2 sequences are MNHNS and SASEGT. The V gene lost 7 bases and the J gene lost 3 bases, with 13 bases spanning the gap. The CDR3 sequence: CASTVDSLNQPQHF. For the CDR3, the DNA is TGTGCCAGCACTGTAGACAGCCTCAATCAGCCCCAGCATTTT.

This chain connects TRBV25-1 to TRBJ1-2, with TRBD1 matching over 7 bases. Germline V lookup: CDR1 MGHDK, CDR2 SYGVNS. This CDR3 region has 13 residues. J lost 8 bases, V lost 5 bases, and 8 bases had no gene match. The DNA for the CDR3 is TGTGCCAGCAGTATCACAGGGGTAAGGGGCTACACCTTC. Amino acids: CASSITGVRGYTF.

V and J are TRBV11-2 and TRBJ2-1; a possible D gene is TRBD2 (6 bases). The CDR3 consists of 14 residues. Trimming removed 1 base at V and 10 bases at J, with 14 bases between. Germline CDR1 is SGHAT and CDR2 is FQNNGV. For the CDR3, the DNA is TGTGCCAGCAGCTTAGTTTCGGGGGTCGGGGAGCAGTTCTTC. Translating gives CASSLVSGVGEQFF.

CDR3 sequence reads: CASIREKSQPQHF. CDR3 DNA: TGTGCCAGCATCCGAGAAAAATCTCAGCCCCAGCATTTT. The gene calls are TRBV6-1 and TRBJ1-5; D is uncertain. CDR3 length equals 13 residues. The ends were cut back, 7 bases at V and 6 bases at J, with 13 bases in the middle. Germline loops: CDR1 MNHNS, CDR2 SASEGT.

The gene calls are TRBV6-1 and TRBJ2-7, with D tentatively TRBD2 (6 bases). Germline loops: CDR1 MNHNS, CDR2 SASEGT. The CDR3 contains 14 residues. The V end lost 2 bases, the J end lost 6 bases, and 14 bases lay between the germline ends. This CDR3 is CASSESAGQAEQYF. CDR3 DNA sequence: TGTGCCAGCAGTGAATCCGCGGGGCAGGCCGAGCAGTACTTC.

The chain couples TRBV13 to TRBJ1-2; 7 nucleotides line up with TRBD1. With 4 bases clipped from V and 8 bases from J, the junction kept 13 bases outside the gene matches. Germline assignment: CDR1 PRHDT and CDR2 FYEKMQ (reference sequence). The CDR3 sequence is 15 residues long. The CDR3 DNA is TGTGCCAGCAGCTCACGGACAGGTCCCAGGGGGGGCTACACCTTC. The encoded protein is CASSSRTGPRGGYTF.

J is TRBJ2-3 and V is TRBV30, with 8 bases identical to TRBD2. CDR1 GTSNPN and CDR2 SVGIG come from the germline V gene (reference sequence). This CDR3 spans 14 amino acids. V shed 4 bases, J shed 6 bases, and the junction held 9 bases outside the gene matches. CDR3: CAWMSERGGDTQYF. In DNA form, the CDR3 reads TGTGCCTGGATGTCTGAACGGGGGGGCGATACGCAGTATTTT.

The CDR3 is CSSNRGYGYTF. CDR3 nucleotides: TGCAGTTCCAACAGGGGGTATGGCTACACCTTC. The J gene is TRBJ1-2, the V gene TRBV20-1; 8 positions agree with TRBD1. J gave up 5 bases and V 8 bases, and 4 bases lay outside the gene matches. This CDR3 has 11 amino acids. Germline CDR1 is DFQATT and CDR2 is SNEGSKA (reference sequence).

This clone was picked up a small number of times. The chain recombines TRBV25-1 with TRBJ1-4, with D perhaps matching TRBD1 (5 bases). The CDR3 spans 14 residues. With 2 bases removed from V and 10 bases from J, the gap between germline ends came to 14 bases. Per germline, CDR1 MGHDK and CDR2 SYGVNS. The CDR3 nucleotides read TGTGCCAGCAGTGAAGGGGACCGAGCGGGAAAACTGTTTTTT. Translation: CASSEGDRAGKLFF.

The rearrangement uses TRBV4-2 and TRBJ2-3; 8 bases map to TRBD2. In germline, CDR1 is LGHNA, CDR2 YNFKEQ. V lost 0 bases and J lost 6; bases outside the gene matches: 5. The CDR3 length is 15 residues. The CDR3 bases are TGTGCCAGCAGCCAAGAGCCGGGGGGGCGTGATACGCAGTATTTT. Its protein is CASSQEPGGRDTQYF.

The chain recombines TRBV28 with TRBJ2-7; 13 bases agree with TRBD2. This CDR3 contains 14 residues. Losses at the gene ends were 10 bases for V and 2 bases for J; bases not matched to a gene: 5. Germline CDR1 MDHEN, CDR2 SYDVKM. DNA of the CDR3: TGTGCCACGATACTAGCGGGGGGGACCTACGAGCAGTACTTC. The encoded protein is CATILAGGTYEQYF.

This rearrangement joins TRBV30 to TRBJ2-5; 8 bases match TRBD2. The CDR3 extends over 12 amino acids. V gave up 4 bases and J gave up 9 bases; unmatched junction bases: 7. Germline CDR1 and CDR2: GTSNPN and SVGIG (reference sequence). CDR3 protein: CAWTQNSGAQYF. The CDR3 DNA sequence: TGTGCCTGGACCCAGAATAGCGGGGCCCAGTACTTC. Full variable domain (missing parts from reference TRBV30 and TRBJ2-5): SQTIHQWPATLVQPVGSPLSLECTVEGTSNPNLYWYRQAAGRGLQLLFYSVGIGQISSEVPQNLSASRPQDRQFILSSKKLLLSDSGFYLCAWTQNSGAQYFGPGTRLLVL.

V gene TRBV14 combines with J gene TRBJ2-7; D remains ambiguous. V was cut by 1 base and J by 4 bases, with 8 bases left in between. This CDR3 has 13 amino acids. CDR1 and CDR2 (germline): SGHDN, FVKESK. CDR3 amino acids: CASSQGLRYEQYF. DNA of the CDR3: TGTGCCAGCAGCCAAGGATTAAGGTACGAGCAGTACTTC.

The chain has TRBV29-1 and TRBJ1-2; D not resolved. This CDR3 is built from 14 residues. The V end was cut by 4 bases, the J end by 4 bases, with 16 bases between. CDR1 is SQVTM, CDR2 ANQGSEA, per germline. The CDR3 coding sequence is TGCAGCGTTGTAGCCTGGGCCGGCTTCTATGGCTACACCTTC. Residues: CSVVAWAGFYGYTF. Full variable domain (rest looked up from reference TRBV29-1 and TRBJ1-2): SAVISQKPSRDICQRGTSLTIQCQVDSQVTMMFWYRQQPGQSLTLIATANQGSEATYESGFVIDKFPISRPNLTFSTLTVSNMSPEDSSIYLCSVVAWAGFYGYTFGSGTRLTVV.

The chain joins TRBV19 to TRBJ1-6; D might be TRBD1 (6 bases). Germline CDR1 reads LNHDA; CDR2 reads SQIVND (reference sequence). The CDR3 is 14 amino acids. The V and J ends lost 4 bases and 11 bases respectively, with 15 bases between them. The CDR3 sequence is CASSTTGKATPLHF. In DNA, the CDR3 is TGTGCCAGTAGTACTACAGGGAAGGCGACACCCCTCCACTTT.

The V and J genes are TRBV18 and TRBJ2-1, with TRBD2 as a possible D gene (5 bases). The CDR3 extends over 13 amino acids. Trimming took 3 bases from V and 7 from J, leaving 10 bases between them. CDR1 is KGHSH, CDR2 LQKENI, per germline. DNA for the CDR3: TGTGCCAGCTCACCGCCTCTAGCAAATGAGCAGTTCTTC. This sequence encodes CASSPPLANEQFF. Drawing the rest from reference TRBV18 and TRBJ2-1, the complete variable domain is NAGVMQNPRHLVRRRGQEARLRCSPMKGHSHVYWYRQLPEEGLKFMVYLQKENIIDESGMPKERFSAEFPKEGPSILRIQQVVRGDSAAYFCASSPPLANEQFFGPGTRLTVL.

V is TRBV10-3 and J is TRBJ1-2; D gene uncertain. Germline assignment: CDR1 ENHRY and CDR2 SYGVKD. V shed 6 bases and J shed 6 bases, with 20 bases lying between them. This CDR3 has 15 amino acids. DNA of the CDR3: TGTGCCATCAGGGACGTGGCGGGTCAGGCGAATGGCTACACCTTC. As protein: CAIRDVAGQANGYTF.

This chain connects TRBV29-1 to TRBJ1-3; the match to TRBD1 covers 7 bases. The CDR3 loop spans 12 amino acids. The junction had 8 bases not matched to a gene; V was cut back by 7 bases and J by 8 bases. The germline V gene encodes CDR1 SQVTM and CDR2 ANQGSEA. CDR3 sequence reads: CSATGQTDTIYF. In nucleotides, the CDR3 is TGCAGCGCGACAGGGCAAACGGACACCATATATTTT.

The V call is TRBV7-9, the J call TRBJ1-4; TRBD1 agrees at 10 bases. Trimming at V came to 5 bases and at J to 8 bases, leaving 11 bases not matched to a gene. The germline V gene has CDR1 SEHNR and CDR2 FQNEAQ (reference sequence). The CDR3 consists of 16 residues. The chain's CDR3 is CASSQTGGMVREKLFF. CDR3 DNA: TGTGCCAGCAGCCAGACAGGGGGCATGGTCCGGGAAAAACTGTTTTTT.

This clone was detected a few times. The chain is built from TRBV2 and TRBJ2-2; 8 bases are a match to TRBD1. CDR3 length: 14 residues. CDR1 and CDR2 (germline): SNHLY, FYNNEI. V was clipped by 4 bases and J by 7 bases; unmatched bases: 5. CDR3 protein: CASSGQGAVGELFF. The DNA of the CDR3 is TGTGCCAGCAGTGGCCAGGGGGCCGTCGGGGAGCTGTTTTTT.

This chain links TRBV19 with TRBJ1-3; D gene unclear. Germline V gene sequence: CDR1 LNHDA, CDR2 SQIVND (reference sequence). The ends were cut back, 0 bases at V and 0 bases at J, with 9 bases in the middle. This CDR3 contains 16 residues. The CDR3: CASSIDHGSSGNTIYF. CDR3 DNA sequence: TGTGCCAGTAGTATAGATCATGGGAGCTCTGGAAACACCATATATTTT.

The V gene is TRBV7-2, the J gene TRBJ2-7; D not resolved. Deletions cut 2 bases from V and 3 bases from J, with 8 bases between. The CDR3 has 13 amino acids. Looked up from germline, CDR1 is SGHTA and CDR2 is FQGNSA. The CDR3 DNA sequence: TGTGCCAGCAGCTTACATGGAGTCTACGAGCAGTACTTC. As protein: CASSLHGVYEQYF.